These 17 T cell receptor beta chains were all obtained from the same sample, sequenced in a study of cytomegalovirus exposure and HLA in healthy donors. Researchers ran the PCR with 60 Vbeta and 13 Jbeta primers. Only in-frame clones appear in the TCRdb table, and some are missing; sequencing was by immunoSEQ multiplex PCR. The repertoire holds 64,000 or so clones, with about 70% as singletons. Sequences were obtained from PBMCs. The origin of the receptors is a man between 40 and 49 years old in good health and CMV-seropositive.

This clone was detected only once. The chain joins TRBV27 to TRBJ1-2; 7 bases are a match to TRBD1. The germline V gene encodes CDR1 MNHEY and CDR2 SMNVEV (reference sequence). V was clipped by 6 bases and J by 6 bases; unmatched bases: 10. There are 14 residues in the CDR3. CDR3 DNA sequence: TGTGCCAGCAGCCGTCGACAGGGCAGGAATGGCTACACCTTC. Its protein product is CASSRRQGRNGYTF.

The V gene is TRBV5-4, the J gene TRBJ1-1; no clear D. The CDR3 loop spans 13 amino acids. The V end lost 4 bases, the J end lost 0 bases, and 7 bases lay between the germline ends. CDR1 SGHNT and CDR2 YYREEE come from the germline V gene (reference sequence). The CDR3, as DNA: TGTGCCAGCAGCCTTAGCTTGAACACTGAAGCTTTCTTT. Protein: CASSLSLNTEAFF. The variable domain in full, with the rest retrieved from reference TRBV5-4 and TRBJ1-1, is ETGVTQSPTHLIKTRGQQVTLRCSSQSGHNTVSWYQQALGQGPQFIFQYYREEENGRGNFPPRFSGLQFPNYSSELNVNALELDDSALYLCASSLSLNTEAFFGQGTRLTVV.

This chain connects TRBV7-2 to TRBJ1-3; D gene uncertain. The CDR3 is 13 amino acids. V was shortened by 6 bases and J by 8 bases, with 14 bases between the two germline ends. Germline V gene lookup returns CDR1 SGHTA and CDR2 FQGNSA. The CDR3 bases are TGTGCCAGCAGAACGGGCCACGGGGACACCATATATTTT. Its translation: CASRTGHGDTIYF.

The chain is built from TRBV10-2 and TRBJ1-2; a possible D gene is TRBD1 (5 bases). Between the trimmed V and J ends, which lost 2 bases and 8 bases, there was a span of 18 bases. The CDR3 length is 15 residues. The germline V gene has CDR1 WSHSY and CDR2 SAAADI. DNA of the CDR3: TGCGCCAGCAGTGAGCCTGCGACAGAGAAAAGGGGCTACACCTTC. Its protein product is CASSEPATEKRGYTF.

The rearrangement uses TRBV19 and TRBJ2-1, with D possibly TRBD2 on 5 matching bases. The germline V gene has CDR1 LNHDA and CDR2 SQIVND (reference sequence). The CDR3 contains 16 residues. The V end lost 7 bases, the J end lost 0 bases, and 16 bases lay between the germline ends. The CDR3 DNA is TGTGCCAGTAATGGTCCGGGAATGGGCTCCTACAATGAGCAGTTCTTC. It codes for CASNGPGMGSYNEQFF.

The gene calls are TRBV5-6 and TRBJ1-1; D possibly corresponds to TRBD1 (5 bases). This CDR3 has 16 residues. With 2 bases removed from V and 7 bases from J, the gap between germline ends came to 21 bases. Germline V gene lookup returns CDR1 SGHDT and CDR2 YYEEEE. DNA of the CDR3: TGTGCCAGCAGCTTCCGGGGGGTGGGCAGGGTCGGTGAAGCTTTCTTT. Protein product: CASSFRGVGRVGEAFF.

This rearrangement joins TRBV6-5 to TRBJ2-2; unclear D gene. V was trimmed by 6 bases and J by 2 bases, leaving 13 bases between them. Germline V gene sequence: CDR1 MNHEY, CDR2 SVGAGI. This CDR3 has 15 amino acids. This CDR3 is CASSRMTPNTGELFF. CDR3 in DNA: TGTGCCAGCAGCCGGATGACACCCAACACCGGGGAGCTGTTTTTT.

V gene TRBV5-6 combines with J gene TRBJ1-1, with D tentatively TRBD1 (5 bases). Germline V gene lookup returns CDR1 SGHDT and CDR2 YYEEEE. The CDR3 is made up of 13 amino acids. V gave up 2 bases and J gave up 1 base, with 6 bases separating them. In DNA form, the CDR3 reads TGTGCCAGCAGCTTAGGGGAGAACACTGAAGCTTTCTTT. This translates into CASSLGENTEAFF.

This clone was detected only a few times. The rearrangement links TRBV2 to TRBJ2-5, with D possibly TRBD1 on 6 matching bases. The CDR3 sequence is 14 residues long. CDR1 and CDR2 from the germline V gene are SNHLY and FYNNEI. V gave up 7 bases and J gave up 8 bases, with 20 bases separating them. Here the CDR3 reads CASIMTGPVGTQYF. The CDR3 coding sequence is TGTGCCAGCATTATGACAGGCCCGGTGGGCACCCAGTACTTC.

The V gene is TRBV4-1, the J gene TRBJ2-2, with D maybe TRBD2 (7 bases). The V gene's germline CDR1 is MGHRA and CDR2 YSYEKL. The CDR3 spans 16 residues. V dropped 4 bases and J dropped 0 bases, with 12 bases sitting between them. The CDR3 coding sequence is TGCGCCAGCAGCCCGCCGGGGGGCACGAACACCGGGGAGCTGTTTTTT. As protein: CASSPPGGTNTGELFF.

This sequence joins TRBV5-1 and TRBJ1-1; 8 nucleotides align to TRBD1. Germline CDR1 and CDR2: SGHRS and YFSETQ. The V gene end was trimmed by 0 bases and the J gene end by 4 bases; junction bases not matched to a gene: 8. The CDR3 contains 16 residues. The CDR3 sequence: CASSLDGQGAGTEAFF. The CDR3 DNA is TGCGCCAGCAGCTTGGATGGACAGGGCGCGGGCACTGAAGCTTTCTTT.

The gene calls are TRBV5-1 and TRBJ1-2; 7 bases agree with TRBD1. V gave up 7 bases and J gave up 0 bases; unmatched junction bases: 12. Germline V gene data show CDR1 as SGHRS and CDR2 as YFSETQ. This CDR3 region has 16 residues. The chain's CDR3 is CASRDSGGLSNYGYTF. The CDR3 DNA reads TGCGCCAGCCGGGACTCAGGGGGTCTCTCTAACTATGGCTACACCTTC.

CDR3 DNA sequence: TGTGCCAGCAGCGTAGACGTTCTATCGGGAAACACCATATATTTT. It codes for CASSVDVLSGNTIYF. The gene calls are TRBV9 and TRBJ1-3; D uncertain. Germline loops: CDR1 SGDLS, CDR2 YYNGEE. The CDR3 loop spans 15 amino acids. V was pared by 0 bases and J by 4 bases, with 11 bases between.

The chain recombines TRBV7-2 with TRBJ2-5, with TRBD2 matching 16 bases. Germline assignment: CDR1 SGHTA and CDR2 FQGNSA. The CDR3 is made up of 16 amino acids. Trimming at V came to 6 bases and at J to 5 bases, leaving 6 bases not matched to a gene. The CDR3 protein is CASRGTSGRAWETQYF. The DNA of the CDR3 is TGTGCCAGCAGGGGGACTAGCGGGAGGGCCTGGGAGACCCAGTACTTC.

The chain joins TRBV27 to TRBJ1-2; D gene unclear. Trimming took off 2 bases at V and 4 bases at J, with 8 bases between the two ends. Germline values: CDR1 MNHEY, CDR2 SMNVEV (reference sequence). This CDR3 is 13 amino acids long. In nucleotides, the CDR3 is TGTGCCAGCAGTTTAGGTGCCAGCTATGGCTACACCTTC. It yields the protein CASSLGASYGYTF.

CDR3 nucleotide sequence: TGTGCCAGCAGTGATGGGACAGGGGTCTCCTACAATGAGCAGTTCTTC. The encoded protein is CASSDGTGVSYNEQFF. V usage is TRBV2 and J usage is TRBJ2-1; TRBD1 aligns across 10 bases. The CDR3 is made up of 16 amino acids. The junction had 2 bases not matched to a gene; V was cut back by 3 bases and J by 0 bases. The germline CDR1 and CDR2 sequences are SNHLY and FYNNEI. Supplemented by reference TRBV2 and TRBJ2-1, the full variable domain reads EPEVTQTPSHQVTQMGQEVILRCVPISNHLYFYWYRQILGQKVEFLVSFYNNEISEKSEIFDDQFSVERPDGSNFTLKIRSTKLEDSAMYFCASSDGTGVSYNEQFFGPGTRLTVL.

The rearrangement links TRBV5-1 to TRBJ2-5; D unclear. CDR1 and CDR2 (germline): SGHRS, YFSETQ. The CDR3 sequence is 14 residues long. With 0 bases removed from V and 4 bases from J, the gap between germline ends came to 10 bases. The DNA for the CDR3 is TGCGCCAGCAGCTTGGGGCTAGGCGGAGAGACCCAGTACTTC. Translation gives CASSLGLGGETQYF.